What follows are 16 T cell receptor beta chains derived from one specimen sequenced in a study of blood T cell repertoires in COVID-19. The data were produced by immunoSEQ multiplex PCR, yet TCRdb's version contains in-frame clones alone and is incomplete. Of approximately 220,000 clones listed, around 90% were seen once; the top ten hold about 15%. The specimen was PBMCs or T cells enriched from blood (not recorded which). These TCRs come from a man younger than 45 who had been exposed to COVID-19.

The chain combines TRBV10-3 with TRBJ2-7; D might be TRBD2 (6 bases). The CDR3 is 15 residues long. The V and J ends lost 10 bases and 7 bases respectively, with 26 bases between them. The V gene's germline CDR1 is ENHRY and CDR2 SYGVKD. CDR3 sequence (DNA): TGTGCCACCTTCGACTCGTCGGGACTCCTATTGGAGCAGTACTTC. Translating it yields CATFDSSGLLLEQYF.

The V gene is TRBV19, the J gene TRBJ1-1; D might be TRBD1 (5 bases). V shed 10 bases and J shed 4 bases, with 25 bases lying between them. CDR1 and CDR2 from the germline V gene are LNHDA and SQIVND (reference sequence). This CDR3 is built from 16 residues. DNA of the CDR3: TGTGCCACCACTAGCCGGTGGGGGACGACGGGCACTGAAGCTTTCTTT. It codes for CATTSRWGTTGTEAFF.

This chain connects TRBV5-1 to TRBJ1-5; D ambiguous. The CDR3 totals 14 residues. From germline, CDR1 is SGHRS and CDR2 YFSETQ. Trimming stripped 4 bases from V and 1 base from J, with 9 bases between. CDR3 residues: CASSQQTSNQPQHF. DNA for the CDR3: TGCGCCAGCAGCCAACAGACAAGCAATCAGCCCCAGCATTTT. The entire variable domain, with the rest obtained from reference TRBV5-1 and TRBJ1-5, is as follows: KAGVTQTPRYLIKTRGQQVTLSCSPISGHRSVSWYQQTPGQGLQFLFEYFSETQRNKGNFPGRFSGRQFSNSRSEMNVSTLELGDSALYLCASSQQTSNQPQHFGDGTRLSIL.

This clone was counted between two and nine times. The chain couples TRBV7-9 to TRBJ1-2, with 8 bases lining up with TRBD1. After removal of 2 bases from V and 2 bases from J, the junction contained 4 bases not matched to a gene. The CDR3 is 15 amino acids. Germline CDR1 SEHNR, CDR2 FQNEAQ (reference sequence). In nucleotides, the CDR3 is TGTGCCAGCAGCTTACTCCAGGGGGCGAACTATGGCTACACCTTC. Amino acids: CASSLLQGANYGYTF.

A few counts support this clone. The chain uses TRBV15 and TRBJ2-2, with D hard to call. With 5 bases removed from V and 3 bases from J, the gap between germline ends came to 10 bases. Germline V gene lookup returns CDR1 LNHNV and CDR2 YYDKDF (reference sequence). The CDR3 has 14 residues. This CDR3 reads CATSPVRDTGELFF. In DNA form, the CDR3 reads TGTGCCACCAGCCCAGTACGGGACACCGGGGAGCTGTTTTTT.

This chain links TRBV3-1 (or the pseudogene TRBV3-2) with TRBJ1-5, with D unclear. The CDR3 runs to 14 residues. Germline V gene lookup returns CDR1 LGHDT and CDR2 YNNKEL (reference sequence). Trimming stripped 4 bases from V and 0 bases from J, with 7 bases between. CDR3 amino acids: CASSLQNSNQPQHF. As DNA, the CDR3 is TGTGCCAGCAGCCTCCAGAATAGCAATCAGCCCCAGCATTTT.

A few counts support this clone. The genes are TRBV29-1 and TRBJ1-2; D gene unclear. V lost 4 bases to trimming and J lost 2 bases, with 11 bases between them. The CDR3 extends over 13 amino acids. The germline gives CDR1 SQVTM, CDR2 ANQGSEA. The CDR3 reads CSVVKNRNYGYTF. Here the CDR3 DNA reads TGCAGCGTTGTCAAGAACAGAAACTATGGCTACACCTTC.

This chain uses TRBV30 with TRBJ1-2, with 9 bases that match TRBD1. Germline loops: CDR1 GTSNPN, CDR2 SVGIG (reference sequence). This CDR3 region has 14 residues. Trimming removed 4 bases from V and 4 bases from J; junction bases left unmatched: 7. CDR3 region: CAWNPTGGGYGYTF. DNA of the CDR3: TGTGCCTGGAATCCGACAGGGGGAGGCTATGGCTACACCTTC.

The V and J genes are TRBV19 and TRBJ1-6; 7 nucleotides align to TRBD1. This CDR3 comprises 14 residues. The junction had 2 bases not matched to a gene; V was cut back by 2 bases and J by 7 bases. The germline gives CDR1 LNHDA, CDR2 SQIVND (reference sequence). The CDR3 is CASSIRDSNSPLHF. CDR3 bases: TGTGCCAGTAGTATACGGGACAGCAATTCACCCCTCCACTTT.

This clone was counted a single time. The chain joins TRBV19 to TRBJ2-1; 13 bases agree with TRBD2. V was clipped by 1 base and J by 7 bases; unmatched bases: 1. The V gene's germline CDR1 is LNHDA and CDR2 SQIVND (reference sequence). The CDR3 sequence is 15 residues long. This chain's CDR3 is CASSIGTSGGNEQFF. The DNA of the CDR3 is TGTGCCAGTAGTATAGGGACTAGCGGGGGAAATGAGCAGTTCTTC. Supplemented by reference TRBV19 and TRBJ2-1, the full variable domain reads DGGITQSPKYLFRKEGQNVTLSCEQNLNHDAMYWYRQDPGQGLRLIYYSQIVNDFQKGDIAEGYSVSREKKESFPLTVTSAQKNPTAFYLCASSIGTSGGNEQFFGPGTRLTVL.

This clone has just one count. The chain recombines TRBV12-3 or TRBV12-4 with TRBJ1-1; no firm D call. The CDR3 totals 11 residues. Deletions cut 5 bases from V and 3 bases from J, with 4 bases between. The CDR3 here is CASSPYTEAFF. Here the CDR3 DNA reads TGTGCCAGCAGTCCGTACACTGAAGCTTTCTTT.

This chain connects TRBV9 to TRBJ2-1; no firm D call. The CDR3 has 12 amino acids. Trimming took off 1 base at V and 6 bases at J, with 5 bases between the two ends. CDR1 SGDLS and CDR2 YYNGEE come from the germline V gene. CDR3 nucleotide sequence: TGTGCCAGCAGCGTACCCAGCAATGAGCAGTTCTTC. The encoded protein is CASSVPSNEQFF.

The chain uses TRBV5-5 and TRBJ1-2; D call uncertain. Trimming took 6 bases from V and 0 from J, leaving 15 bases between them. CDR1 and CDR2 from the germline V gene are SGHKS and YYEKEE (reference sequence). CDR3 length: 15 amino acids. This chain's CDR3 is CASTQSVSANYGYTF. The CDR3 DNA reads TGTGCCAGCACCCAGTCGGTGAGCGCTAACTATGGCTACACCTTC.

The chain has TRBV11-2 and TRBJ2-4; D uncertain. The V end lost 1 base, the J end lost 3 bases, and 16 bases lay between the germline ends. Germline CDR1 and CDR2: SGHAT and FQNNGV. The CDR3 is 17 amino acids. CDR3 in amino acids: CASSLGFYAASKNIQYF. The CDR3 region has the DNA TGTGCCAGCAGCTTAGGTTTTTATGCGGCTAGCAAAAACATTCAGTACTTC.

The CDR3 reads CASMTGTGHVETQYF. The CDR3 bases are TGTGCCAGTATGACCGGGACAGGGCATGTTGAGACCCAGTACTTC. The chain has TRBV19 and TRBJ2-5; 9 bases line up with TRBD1. With V trimmed by 7 bases and J by 5 bases, 11 bases remained unmatched. This CDR3 region has 15 residues. In germline, CDR1 is LNHDA, CDR2 SQIVND (reference sequence).

The table lists this clone with many counts. The V gene is TRBV23-1, the J gene TRBJ2-1; D is perhaps TRBD2 (6 bases). TRBV23-1 is known as an ORF, though its function is uncertain. CDR3 length equals 15 residues. Trimming stripped 1 base from V and 0 bases from J, with 7 bases between. The CDR3 is CASSQWRASYNEQFF. The CDR3 DNA reads TGCGCCAGCAGTCAATGGAGGGCCTCCTACAATGAGCAGTTCTTC.